The text below deals with one T cell receptor beta chain. The antigen remains unidentified. The data were obtained in a study of T-cell reconstitution after alpha-beta-depleted transplantation in children. Germline V lookup: CDR1 DFQATT, CDR2 SNEGSKA (reference sequence). Germline trimming cut 4 bases from V and 1 base from J; bases unmatched to any gene: 7. The CDR3 contains 14 residues. The TCRbeta library incorporated unique molecular identifiers. MiXCR was run by TCRdb on the PCR reads, yielding one entry per CDR3 protein. The sample comprises about a million distinct CDR3 sequences, roughly 31% of which are singletons, and 28% rests with the top ten. Study-wide results and limits: Surviving recipient cells, namely T cells and thymic progenitors, were the source of high day-60 TCRbeta diversity in some patients. T-cell counts and diversity at one year following transplant were attributed mainly to newly produced T cells.

The sequence was collected from a boy under two years old who had a stem cell transplant for SCID, so the T cells may come from the graft donor. The chain employs TRBV20-1 and TRBJ2-7; TRBD1 matches at 7 bases. The sequencing here drew on PBMCs, mostly from graft donor cells, taken 360 days after TCRalphabeta/CD19-depleted stem cell transplant. DNA for the CDR3: TGCAGTGCTACACGACAGGGTAGATCCTACGAGCAGTACTTC. Protein product: CSATRQGRSYEQYF.